This TCR beta chain was retrieved from a study of CXCR3-negative and CXCR3-positive naive CD8 T cells. General study results and limits: Both naive subsets showed comparably high diversity, and memory CD8+ cells showed much lower diversity. Similar TRBV-TRBJ gene usage was seen in naive CXCR3-negative and CXCR3-positive cells, but not in memory cells. Naive cells with CXCR3 showed TRB CDR3s that were more hydrophobic than those in CXCR3-negative naive cells.

Libraries were UMI-labeled 5' RACE TRB cDNA. TCRdb reprocessed the 5' RACE reads and stores each CDR3 protein as one record, lacking DNA. This sample's clone table lists 130,000 to 150,000 distinct CDR3 sequences. In regard to this clonotype: Its antigen remains unidentified.

Germline V gene lookup returns CDR1 MNHEY and CDR2 SVGEGT. This CDR3 region has 13 residues. A CD45RO-CCR7+CD27+CD95- profile was what naive CD8+ T cells displayed. Specimen: naive CXCR3+ CD8+ T cells from blood. Described subset: CD45RO-CCR7+CD27+CD95- naive CD8+ T cells expressing CXCR3 (TNR3+). The rearrangement links TRBV6-2 or TRBV6-3 to TRBJ1-1. This TCR was recovered from a human donor in good health. Some clones in this sample may be carry-over from other donors' samples. This CDR3 reads CASKIFLNTEAFF.